This entry concerns a single T cell receptor beta chain. This CDR3 spans 14 amino acids. Per the germline V gene, CDR1 is KGHSH and CDR2 is LQKENI. V lost 3 bases to trimming and J lost 3 bases, with 9 bases between them. Method: immunoSEQ multiplex PCR; TCRdb's copy keeps in-frame clones and lacks some. The sample includes tens of thousands of clones, around 87% of them seen just once. This specimen comes from a study of T cells in localized non-small cell lung cancer. V gene TRBV18 combines with J gene TRBJ1-5, with a weak D call TRBD1 (6 bases). Material: PBMCs, obtained before any cancer treatment. The receptor's source is a man between 40 and 70 years old with stage II squamous cell lung carcinoma. CDR3 protein: CASSPTGTNQPQHF. For the CDR3, the DNA is TGTGCCAGCTCACCGACAGGTACCAATCAGCCCCAGCATTTT.